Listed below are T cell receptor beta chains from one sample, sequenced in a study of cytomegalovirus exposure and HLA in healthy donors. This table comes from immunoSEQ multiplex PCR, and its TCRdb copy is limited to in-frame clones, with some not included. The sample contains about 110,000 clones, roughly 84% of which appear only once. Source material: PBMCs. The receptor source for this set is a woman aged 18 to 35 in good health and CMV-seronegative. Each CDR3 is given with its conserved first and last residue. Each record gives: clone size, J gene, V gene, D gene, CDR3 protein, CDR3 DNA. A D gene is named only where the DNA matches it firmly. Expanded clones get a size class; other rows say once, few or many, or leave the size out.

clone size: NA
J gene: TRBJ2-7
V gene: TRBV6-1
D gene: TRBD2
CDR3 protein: CASSGLAGDYEQYF
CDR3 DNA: TGTGCCAGCAGTGGACTAGCGGGGGACTACGAGCAGTACTTC

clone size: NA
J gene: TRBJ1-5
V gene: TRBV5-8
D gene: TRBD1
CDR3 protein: CASSWGQGADQPQHF
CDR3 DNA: TGTGCCAGCAGCTGGGGACAGGGGGCCGATCAGCCCCAGCATTTT

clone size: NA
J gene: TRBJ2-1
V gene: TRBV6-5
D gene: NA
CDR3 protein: CASRESDRSFNEQFF
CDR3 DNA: TGTGCCAGCAGAGAGTCCGACAGGTCTTTCAATGAGCAGTTCTTC

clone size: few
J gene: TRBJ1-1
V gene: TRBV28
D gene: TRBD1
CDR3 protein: CASSPRTGGYTEAFF
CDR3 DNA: TGTGCCAGCAGTCCTAGGACAGGGGGCTACACTGAAGCTTTCTTT

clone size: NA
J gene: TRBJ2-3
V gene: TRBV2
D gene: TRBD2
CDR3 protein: CASAGGLAGDTQYF
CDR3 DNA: TGTGCCAGCGCTGGAGGACTAGCTGGGGATACGCAGTATTTT

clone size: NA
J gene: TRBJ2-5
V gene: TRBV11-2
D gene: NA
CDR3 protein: CASDSPRGYQETQYF
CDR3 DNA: TGTGCCAGCGACTCCCCACGGGGGTACCAAGAGACCCAGTACTTC

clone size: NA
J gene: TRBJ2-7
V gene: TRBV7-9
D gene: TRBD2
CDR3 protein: CASSFRGGPYEQYF
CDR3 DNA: TGTGCCAGCAGCTTCCGCGGGGGGCCCTACGAGCAGTACTTC

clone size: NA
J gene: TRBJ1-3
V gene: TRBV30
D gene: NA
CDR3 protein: CAWSVQGWNSGNTIYF
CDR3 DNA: TGTGCCTGGAGTGTTCAGGGGTGGAACTCTGGAAACACCATATATTTT

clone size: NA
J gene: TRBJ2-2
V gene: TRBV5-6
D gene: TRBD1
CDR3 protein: CASSRTGGYTGELFF
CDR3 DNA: TGTGCCAGCAGCCGGACAGGGGGGTATACCGGGGAGCTGTTTTTT

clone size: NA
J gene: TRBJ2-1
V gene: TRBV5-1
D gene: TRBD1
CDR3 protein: CASSVQGAGYNEQFF
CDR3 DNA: TGCGCCAGCAGCGTACAGGGGGCGGGGTACAATGAGCAGTTCTTC

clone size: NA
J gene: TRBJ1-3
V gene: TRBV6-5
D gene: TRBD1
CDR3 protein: CASSYSGGQGNTIYF
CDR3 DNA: TGTGCCAGCAGTTACTCGGGGGGACAGGGAAACACCATATATTTT

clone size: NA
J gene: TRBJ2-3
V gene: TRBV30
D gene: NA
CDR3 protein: CAWSVNRFTDTQYF
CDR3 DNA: TGTGCCTGGAGTGTAAACAGGTTCACAGATACGCAGTATTTT

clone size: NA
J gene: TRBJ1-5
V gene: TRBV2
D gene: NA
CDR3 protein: CASADYSNQPQHF
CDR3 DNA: TGTGCCAGCGCAGATTATAGCAATCAGCCCCAGCATTTT

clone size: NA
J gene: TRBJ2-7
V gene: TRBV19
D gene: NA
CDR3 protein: CASAPGTSYEQYF
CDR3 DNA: TGTGCCAGCGCCCCCGGGACAAGCTACGAGCAGTACTTC

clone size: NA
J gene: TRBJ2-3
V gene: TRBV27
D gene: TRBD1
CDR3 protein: CASSSNKDRYTDTQYF
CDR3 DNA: TGTGCCAGCAGTTCTAACAAGGACAGGTACACAGATACGCAGTATTTT